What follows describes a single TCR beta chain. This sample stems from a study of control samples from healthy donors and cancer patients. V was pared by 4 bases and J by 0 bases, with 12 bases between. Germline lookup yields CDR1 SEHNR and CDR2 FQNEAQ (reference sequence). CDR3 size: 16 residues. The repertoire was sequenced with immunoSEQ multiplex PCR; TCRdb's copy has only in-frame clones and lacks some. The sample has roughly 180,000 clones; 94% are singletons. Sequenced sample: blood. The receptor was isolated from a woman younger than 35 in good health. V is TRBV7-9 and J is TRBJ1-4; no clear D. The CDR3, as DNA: TGTGCCAGCAGCTCTCGTGTCGGAGCAACTAATGAAAAACTGTTTTTT. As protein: CASSSRVGATNEKLFF. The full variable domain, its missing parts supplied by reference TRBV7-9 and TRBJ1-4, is DTGVSQNPRHKITKRGQNVTFRCDPISEHNRLYWYRQTLGQGPEFLTYFQNEAQLEKSRLLSDRFSAERPKGSFSTLEIQRTEQGDSAMYLCASSSRVGATNEKLFFGSGTQLSVL.